The present entry profiles one T cell receptor beta chain with its context. Its target is not known. Time point reported: persistent/refractory GD, antithyroid drugs over 5 years with positive TRAb. The TCR library was made from RNA that had been extracted from PBMCs in TRIzol. These data originate in a study of regulatory T cells in long-lasting Graves disease. Study-level background: Patients met the persistent Graves' disease definition after over 5 years of antithyroid drugs with positive TSH receptor antibodies. Study-wide points: Owing to a sample size that was small, accuracy may have been reduced. Persistent disease was characterized by preferential usage of TRBV28, TRBJ1-2 and TRBJ2-5.

The V gene end was trimmed by 5 bases and the J gene end by 4 bases; junction bases not matched to a gene: 12. From germline, CDR1 is SGHVS and CDR2 FNYEAQ. The CDR3 consists of 16 residues. Construction of TCR beta libraries relied on iRepertoire HTBI primers and on Arm-PCR targeting CDR3 regions. TCRdb itself ran the multiplex PCR reads through MiXCR, one entry per CDR3 protein. The sample holds 400,000 or so distinct CDR3 sequences, about a quarter seen once. The sequence came from a female donor with Graves disease. The sample in question was peripheral blood mononuclear cells (PBMCs), obtained when the disease was refractory, from a patient treated with antithyroid drugs. V gene TRBV7-6 combines with J gene TRBJ1-1; TRBD1 matches at 8 bases. This CDR3 reads CASSGLAGGSGTEAFF. DNA of the CDR3: TGTGCCAGCAGCGGATTAGCAGGGGGCTCGGGCACTGAAGCTTTCTTT.